This T cell receptor (beta chain) originates from a study of T-cell memory formation after mild COVID-19. General study results and limits: CD4+ clones that contracted lay mainly in CM and EM; CD8+ ones lay in EMRA. What remained unconfirmed was the SARS-CoV-2 specificity of second-wave clones peaking on day 37.

A 5'RACE reaction primed in the constant segment made cDNA libraries of TCR alpha and TCR beta, and these carried sample barcodes and UMIs. Via MiXCR, TCRdb re-called the 5' RACE reads, giving one row per CDR3 protein. The sample records approximately 99,000 distinct CDR3 sequences, over 15% being singletons. V lost 5 bases and J lost 5, with 10 bases in between. This CDR3 comprises 13 residues. Germline V gene lookup returns CDR1 SGHAT and CDR2 FQNNGV. As for this clonotype: Its antigen is currently unknown.

This TCR came from a man between 18 and 35 years old who had mild COVID-19 (a few samples of this study predate the infection). Cell type and time point are not known. The sequenced sample consisted of PBMCs or a T cell subset sorted from them (not recorded which). This chain joins TRBV11-2 and TRBJ2-1; possible D gene TRBD1, 6 bases. CDR3 DNA sequence: TGTGCCAGCAGCCGCGGACAGCACAATGAGCAGTTCTTC. It translates to CASSRGQHNEQFF.